This T cell receptor (beta chain) was captured by sequencing in a study of early stage breast cancer tumors. The CDR3 is 13 residues long. Trimming took off 11 bases at V and 5 bases at J, with 18 bases between the two ends. CDR1 LGHNA and CDR2 YSLEER come from the germline V gene. The method was immunoSEQ multiplex PCR; TCRdb's version includes in-frame clones alone and lacks a portion of them. The sample lists 10,000 to 11,000 clones, around 80% occurring once. This chain joins TRBV4-3 and TRBJ2-5; possibly TRBD1 for D (5 bases). The clonotype comes from a person in their 70s with breast cancer. What was sequenced was breast tumor tissue. The CDR3 reads CARFRSGCETQYF. CDR3 nucleotides: TGCGCCCGCTTTCGGTCAGGGTGTGAGACCCAGTACTTC.